This TCR beta chain is from a study of chemoradiotherapy in HPV16-positive cancers. Study as a whole: Candidate HPV-specific T-cell clones and common TCR motifs came from functional assays in a couple of HPV16-positive patients.

With respect to this clone: Antigen: not known.

The length of the CDR3 is 15 residues. Germline V gene data show CDR1 as LGHNA and CDR2 as YNFKEQ. Losses at the gene ends were 6 bases for V and 0 bases for J; bases not matched to a gene: 5. Study-level results: Functional assays defining HPV-specific T cells used only a couple of HPV16-positive patients. Candidate HPV-specific clones and E7-related TCR motifs grew in tumor during treatment.

This table comes from immunoSEQ multiplex PCR, and its TCRdb copy is limited to in-frame clones, with some not included. This table has about 4,000 clones, 94% appearing once. The chain employs TRBV4-2 and TRBJ1-3; TRBD1 matches 7 bases. The receptor's source is a human donor with HPV-associated anogenital cancer. The sample here was taken from a patient who underwent chemoradiotherapy. As DNA, the CDR3 is TGTGCCAGCAGTCTAGGGACAGTCTCTGGAAACACCATATATTTT. Residues: CASSLGTVSGNTIYF.